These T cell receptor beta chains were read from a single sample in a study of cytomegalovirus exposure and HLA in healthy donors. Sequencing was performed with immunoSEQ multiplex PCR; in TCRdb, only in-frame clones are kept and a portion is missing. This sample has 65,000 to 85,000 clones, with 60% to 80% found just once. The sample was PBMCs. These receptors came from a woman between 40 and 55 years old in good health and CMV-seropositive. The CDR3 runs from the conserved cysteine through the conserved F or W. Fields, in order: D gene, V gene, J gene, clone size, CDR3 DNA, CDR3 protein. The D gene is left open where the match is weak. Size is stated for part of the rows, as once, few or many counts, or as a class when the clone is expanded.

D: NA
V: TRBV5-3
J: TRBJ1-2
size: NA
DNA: TGTGCCAGCCAAGGCGAGGTGCTCTATGGCTACACCTTC
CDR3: CASQGEVLYGYTF

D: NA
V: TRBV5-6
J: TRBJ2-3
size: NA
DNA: TGTGCCAGCAGCTCCACTCCAGATACGCAGTATTTT
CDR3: CASSSTPDTQYF

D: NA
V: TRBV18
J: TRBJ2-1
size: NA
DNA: TGTGCCAGCTCACCAGGGAGCGATGAGCAGTTCTTC
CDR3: CASSPGSDEQFF

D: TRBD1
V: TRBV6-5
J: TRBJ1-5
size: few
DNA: TGTGCCAGCAGCAGGGACAGGGCCCCCAATCAGCCCCAGCATTTT
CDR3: CASSRDRAPNQPQHF

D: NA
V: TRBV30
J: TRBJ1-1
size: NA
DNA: TGTGCCTGGAGTCCCAGGACACGGCGGGCTTTCTTT
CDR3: CAWSPRTRRAFF

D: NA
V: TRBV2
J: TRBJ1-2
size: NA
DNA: TGTGCCAGCACCCGACAGGCCTATGGCTACACCTTC
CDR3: CASTRQAYGYTF

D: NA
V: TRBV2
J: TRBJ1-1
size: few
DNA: TGTGCCAGCAGTGATCAGGTGAACACTGAAGCTTTCTTT
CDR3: CASSDQVNTEAFF

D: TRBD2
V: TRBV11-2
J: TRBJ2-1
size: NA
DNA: TGTGCCAGCAGCTCGACTAGCGGGGAGATCGCATACAATGAGCAGTTCTTC
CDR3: CASSSTSGEIAYNEQFF

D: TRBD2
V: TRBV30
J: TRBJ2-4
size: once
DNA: TGTGCCTGGAGTGTTGGGGACTACACCTCCAAAAACATTCAGTACTTC
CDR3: CAWSVGDYTSKNIQYF

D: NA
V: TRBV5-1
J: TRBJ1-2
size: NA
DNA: TGCGCCAGCAGCAATCCCGGTGGAGACCGGGGCTACACCTTC
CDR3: CASSNPGGDRGYTF

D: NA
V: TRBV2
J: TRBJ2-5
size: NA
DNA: TGTGCCAGCAGCGAGGGGACTCACCAAGAGACCCAGTACTTC
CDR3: CASSEGTHQETQYF

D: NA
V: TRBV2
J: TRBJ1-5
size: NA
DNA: TGTGCCAGCAGCAGGGACACCCATAGCAATCAGCCCCAGCATTTT
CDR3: CASSRDTHSNQPQHF

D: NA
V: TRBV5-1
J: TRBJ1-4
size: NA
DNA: TGCGCCAGCAGCACTGGGGGGGAGGGCGGCAATGAAAAACTGTTTTTT
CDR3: CASSTGGEGGNEKLFF

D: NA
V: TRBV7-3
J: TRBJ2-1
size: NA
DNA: TGTGCCAGCAGCTTACAGGGCTACAATGAGCAGTTCTTC
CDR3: CASSLQGYNEQFF

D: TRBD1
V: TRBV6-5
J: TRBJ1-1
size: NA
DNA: TGTGCCAGCAGTTACAGCCGGACAGGGCCCACTGAAGCTTTCTTT
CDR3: CASSYSRTGPTEAFF

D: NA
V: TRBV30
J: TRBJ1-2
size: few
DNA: TGTGCCTGGAGTGAAATGACAGGCTATGGCTACACCTTC
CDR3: CAWSEMTGYGYTF

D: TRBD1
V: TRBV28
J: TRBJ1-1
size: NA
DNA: TGTGCCGGCAGGGAACAGGGGAGGAACACTGAAGCTTTCTTT
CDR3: CAGREQGRNTEAFF

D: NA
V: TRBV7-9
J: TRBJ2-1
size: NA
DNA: TGTGCCAGCACGGGTCTTTCCTACAATGAGCAGTTCTTC
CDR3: CASTGLSYNEQFF

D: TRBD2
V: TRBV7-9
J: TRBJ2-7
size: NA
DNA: TGTGCCAGCAGCTTAACTAGCGGGGGCTCCTACGAGCAGTACTTC
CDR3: CASSLTSGGSYEQYF

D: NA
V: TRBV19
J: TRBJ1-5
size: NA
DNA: TGTGCCAGTACCCGGGCAGGGTTTATCAATCAGCCCCAGCATTTT
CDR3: CASTRAGFINQPQHF

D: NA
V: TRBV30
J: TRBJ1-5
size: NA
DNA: TGTGCCTGGAGTGTTGCGGGGGGTCAGCCCCAGCATTTT
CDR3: CAWSVAGGQPQHF

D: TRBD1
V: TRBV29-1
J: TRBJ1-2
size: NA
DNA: TGCAGCGCCCGAGCGGGCCGACAGGGGAACTATGGCTACACCTTC
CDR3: CSARAGRQGNYGYTF

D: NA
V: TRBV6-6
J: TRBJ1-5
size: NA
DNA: TGTGCCAGCAGTTACCAAAATCAGCCCCAGCATTTT
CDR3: CASSYQNQPQHF

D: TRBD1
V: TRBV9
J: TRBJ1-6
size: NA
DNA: TGTGCCAGCAGCGTCGGGACAGGGCGTTCACCCCTCCACTTT
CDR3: CASSVGTGRSPLHF

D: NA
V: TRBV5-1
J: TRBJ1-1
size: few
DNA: TGCGCCAGCAGCTTGATAACAGGGAGCACTGAAGCTTTCTTT
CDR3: CASSLITGSTEAFF

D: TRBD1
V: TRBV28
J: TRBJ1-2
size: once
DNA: TGTGCCAGCAGTTTCCCCCCGACAGGGGCCGGCTACACCTTC
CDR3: CASSFPPTGAGYTF

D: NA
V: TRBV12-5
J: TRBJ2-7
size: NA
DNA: TGTGCTAGTGGTCATGGACTTAACGAGCAGTACTTC
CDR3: CASGHGLNEQYF

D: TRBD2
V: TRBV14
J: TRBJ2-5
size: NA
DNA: TGTGCCAGCAGCCCCTCCACCTCGATAGCGGGAGGGCCCCAGGAGACCCAGTACTTC
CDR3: CASSPSTSIAGGPQETQYF

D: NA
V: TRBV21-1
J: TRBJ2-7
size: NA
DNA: TGTGCAGAAACCGGGACAGCATTCTACGAGCAGTACTTC
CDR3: CAETGTAFYEQYF

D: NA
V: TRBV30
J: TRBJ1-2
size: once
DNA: TGTGCCTGGAGTGGGGAAGGAGGGACCAACTATGGCTACACCTTC
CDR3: CAWSGEGGTNYGYTF

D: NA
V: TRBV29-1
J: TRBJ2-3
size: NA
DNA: TGCAGCGTCTCTAGGGGTGACGGACGAGATACGCAGTATTTT
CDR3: CSVSRGDGRDTQYF

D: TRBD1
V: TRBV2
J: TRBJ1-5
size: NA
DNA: TGTGCCAGCAATCCGACAGGGCGATTCGATACAAGCAATCAGCCCCAGCATTTT
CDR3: CASNPTGRFDTSNQPQHF

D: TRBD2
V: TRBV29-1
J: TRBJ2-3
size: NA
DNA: TGCAGCGTTGAGGGACTAGCGCAAGATACGCAGTATTTT
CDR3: CSVEGLAQDTQYF

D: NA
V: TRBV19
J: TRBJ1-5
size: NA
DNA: TGTGCCAGTAGAGACCGACAGTACAATCAGCCCCAGCATTTT
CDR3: CASRDRQYNQPQHF

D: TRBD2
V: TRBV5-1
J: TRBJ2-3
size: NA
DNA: TGCGCCAGCAGCTTGGGGACTAGCGGGGGGGCCAGCGATACGCAGTATTTT
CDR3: CASSLGTSGGASDTQYF

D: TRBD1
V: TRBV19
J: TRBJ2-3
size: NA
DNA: TGTGCCAGTAGTAGTCGGGACAGGGCGACAGATACGCAGTATTTT
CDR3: CASSSRDRATDTQYF

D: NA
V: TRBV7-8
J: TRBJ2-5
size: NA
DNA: TGTGCCAGCAGCTTAGCTTCGCATATCGGGTCTCGGGGGGAGACCCAGTACTTC
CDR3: CASSLASHIGSRGETQYF

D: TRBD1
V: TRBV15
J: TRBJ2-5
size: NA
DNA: TGTGCCACCAGCAGACTTATCCCGGGACAGGGGGGAGAGACCCAGTACTTC
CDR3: CATSRLIPGQGGETQYF

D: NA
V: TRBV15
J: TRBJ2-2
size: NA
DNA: TGTGCCACCAGCAGCTTGAGCGACACCGGGGAGCTGTTTTTT
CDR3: CATSSLSDTGELFF

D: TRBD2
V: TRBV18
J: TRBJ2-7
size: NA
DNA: TGTGCCAGCTCACCCCCGGGACTACCCTACGAGCAGTACTTC
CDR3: CASSPPGLPYEQYF

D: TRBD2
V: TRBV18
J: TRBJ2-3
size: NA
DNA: TGTGCCAGCTCACCTAGCGGGCCCCAGGATACGCAGTATTTT
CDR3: CASSPSGPQDTQYF

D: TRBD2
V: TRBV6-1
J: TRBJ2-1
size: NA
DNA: TGTGCCAGCAGTGACGGCGTTACTAGCGGAGCTCTCGATGAGCAGTTCTTC
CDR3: CASSDGVTSGALDEQFF

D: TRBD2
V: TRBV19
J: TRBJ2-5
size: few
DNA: TGTGCCAGTAGTACCCTCGGGACTAGCGGGAGTGCGACCCAGTACTTC
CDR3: CASSTLGTSGSATQYF

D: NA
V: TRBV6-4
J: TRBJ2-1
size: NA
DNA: TGTGCCCGAACCGGCTCAGAGGGTTACAATGAGCAGTTCTTC
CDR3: CARTGSEGYNEQFF

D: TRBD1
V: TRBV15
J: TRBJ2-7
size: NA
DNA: TGTGCCACCAGCAGATTGGGACAGGGGAACGAGCAGTACTTC
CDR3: CATSRLGQGNEQYF

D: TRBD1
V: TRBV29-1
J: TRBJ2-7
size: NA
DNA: TGCAGCGTTGCAACAGGGGGCGCCTCCTACGAGCAGTACTTC
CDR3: CSVATGGASYEQYF

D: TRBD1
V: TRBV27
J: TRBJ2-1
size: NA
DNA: TGTGCCAGCAGATTCTACCCCCGAGACAGGGGGCTTCGGAACTCCTACAATGAGCAGTTCTTC
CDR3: CASRFYPRDRGLRNSYNEQFF

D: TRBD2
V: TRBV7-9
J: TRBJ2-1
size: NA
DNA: TGTGCCAGCAGCTTATCGGGGACTAAGGGGAACGGGCAGTTCTTC
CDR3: CASSLSGTKGNGQFF

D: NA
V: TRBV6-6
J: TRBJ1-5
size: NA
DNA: TGTGCCAGCAGTTACGGGGGGAGTCGGAATCAGCCCCAGCATTTT
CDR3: CASSYGGSRNQPQHF

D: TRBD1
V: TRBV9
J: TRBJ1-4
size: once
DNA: TGTGCCAGCAGCATGGGACAGGCCGCAACTAATGAAAAACTGTTTTTT
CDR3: CASSMGQAATNEKLFF

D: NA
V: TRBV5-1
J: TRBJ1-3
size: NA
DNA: TGCGCCAGCAGCCTCTCCCCGCCGAGCTCTGGAAACACCATATATTTT
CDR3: CASSLSPPSSGNTIYF